The clone carrying this T cell receptor beta chain has a count of ten or more. Its antigen is unidentified. No treatment of any kind had been given to any patient before thyroid surgery. This entry belongs to a study of metastatic and nonmetastatic thyroid tumors. On the study more broadly: Across blood and tumor or nodule tissue, repertoires from malignant and benign thyroid patients were compared with one another.

Study processing details: To classify distant metastasis in papillary thyroid cancer, a model was built from CDR3 differences across clinicopathological groups. TCRdb reprocessed the PCR reads via MiXCR. V and J calls and clone size were set by TCRdb, not the authors. The sample comprises fewer than 40,000 clones, over 20% of which are singletons, and less than 4% rests with the top ten. Points from the study as a whole: For both blood and tumor, malignant thyroid tumors reportedly showed significantly higher TCR beta diversity than benign nodules did.

Per germline, CDR1 MNHEY and CDR2 SVGEGT. This CDR3 contains 14 residues. The V gene lost 10 bases and the J gene lost 0 bases, with 15 bases spanning the gap. This chain connects TRBV6-2 or TRBV6-3 to TRBJ1-1; D is undetermined. This TCR was sampled from a male donor with papillary thyroid cancer or a benign thyroid nodule (not recorded which). Some clones in this sample may be carry-over from other donors' samples. Sequenced material: tumor tissue. CDR3 sequence: CATSPTFLNTEAFF. The CDR3, as DNA: TGTGCCACCTCCCCGACATTCTTGAACACTGAAGCTTTCTTT.